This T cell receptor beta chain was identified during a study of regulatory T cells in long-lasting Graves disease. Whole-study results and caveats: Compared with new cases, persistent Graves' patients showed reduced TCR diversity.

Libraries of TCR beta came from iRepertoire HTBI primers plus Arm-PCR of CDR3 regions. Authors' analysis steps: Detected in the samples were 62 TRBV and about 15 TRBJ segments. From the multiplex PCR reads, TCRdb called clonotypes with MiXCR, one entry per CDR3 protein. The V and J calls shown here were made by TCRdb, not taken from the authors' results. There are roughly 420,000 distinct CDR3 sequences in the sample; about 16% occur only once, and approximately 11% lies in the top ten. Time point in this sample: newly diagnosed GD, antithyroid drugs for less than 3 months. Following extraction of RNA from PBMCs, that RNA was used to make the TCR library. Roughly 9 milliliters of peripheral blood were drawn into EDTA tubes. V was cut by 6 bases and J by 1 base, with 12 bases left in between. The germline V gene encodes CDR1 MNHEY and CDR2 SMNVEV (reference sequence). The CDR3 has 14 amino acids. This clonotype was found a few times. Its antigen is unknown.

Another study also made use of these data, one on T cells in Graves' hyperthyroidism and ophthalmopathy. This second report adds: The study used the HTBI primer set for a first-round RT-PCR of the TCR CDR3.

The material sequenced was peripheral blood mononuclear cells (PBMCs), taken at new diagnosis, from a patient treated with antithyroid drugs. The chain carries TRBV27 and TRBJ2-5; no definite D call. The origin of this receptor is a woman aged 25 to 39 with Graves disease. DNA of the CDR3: TGTGCCAGCAGACCCTCGGGCAGCCAAGAGACCCAGTACTTC. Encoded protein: CASRPSGSQETQYF.